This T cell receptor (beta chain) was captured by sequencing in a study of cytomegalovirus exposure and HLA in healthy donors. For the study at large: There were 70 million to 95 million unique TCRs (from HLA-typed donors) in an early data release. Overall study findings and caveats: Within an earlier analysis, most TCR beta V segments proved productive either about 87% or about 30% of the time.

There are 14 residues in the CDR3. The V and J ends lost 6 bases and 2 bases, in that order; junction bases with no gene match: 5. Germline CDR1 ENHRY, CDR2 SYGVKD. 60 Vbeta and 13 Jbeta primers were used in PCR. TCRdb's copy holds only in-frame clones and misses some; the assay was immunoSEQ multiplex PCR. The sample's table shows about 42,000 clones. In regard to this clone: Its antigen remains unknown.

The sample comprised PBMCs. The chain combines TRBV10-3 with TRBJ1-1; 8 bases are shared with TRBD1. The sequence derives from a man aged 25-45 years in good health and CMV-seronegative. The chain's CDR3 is CAISPDRVNTEAFF. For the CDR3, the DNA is TGTGCCATCAGCCCGGACAGGGTCAACACTGAAGCTTTCTTT.